This T cell receptor (beta chain) was captured by sequencing in a study of blood T cell repertoires in COVID-19. On the study more broadly: Researchers got acute and convalescent COVID-19 samples from the United States, Italy and Spain.

Each participant's cohort was designated according to participant-reported clinical history. Individuals in the exposed group had encountered a COVID-19 case within 2 weeks preceding study entry. In this sample, this clone turned up a few times. Original analysis: Estimated nucleated cell counts came from reference gene primer amplification. Sequenced by immunoSEQ multiplex PCR; TCRdb stores in-frame clones only, minus some. The V and J calls and clone size come from that table; D and trimming were worked out from the DNA. The sample records some 360,000 clones, around nine tenths being singletons. This CDR3 region has 14 residues. The germline V gene has CDR1 MDHEN and CDR2 SYDVKM. Trimming took 6 bases from V and 3 from J; bases not matched to a gene: 6.

The J gene is TRBJ2-7, the V gene TRBV28; 9 bases line up with TRBD2. The receptor's source is a woman in her thirties who had been exposed to COVID-19. Material: PBMCs or T cells enriched from blood (not recorded which). In nucleotides, the CDR3 is TGTGCCAGCAGGCACCCGACTAGCGGCTACGAGCAGTACTTC. This codes for CASRHPTSGYEQYF.